This TCR beta chain was found in a study of glioma-infiltrating T cells after dendritic cell vaccination. Germline lookup yields CDR1 MNHEY and CDR2 SVGAGI. CDR3 length equals 15 residues. The ends were cut back, 7 bases at V and 4 bases at J, with 19 bases in the middle. The method was immunoSEQ multiplex PCR; TCRdb's version includes in-frame clones alone and lacks a portion of them. The sample records about 92,000 clones, around 86% being singletons. The sequenced sample was blood, obtained before dendritic cell vaccination. V usage is TRBV6-5 and J usage is TRBJ1-2; tentative D call: TRBD1 (5 bases). This clonotype was sampled from a human donor with glioblastoma. CDR3 loop: CASTEGPGGGYGYTF. Written as DNA, the CDR3 is TGTGCCAGCACCGAAGGGCCGGGGGGGGGCTATGGCTACACCTTC.